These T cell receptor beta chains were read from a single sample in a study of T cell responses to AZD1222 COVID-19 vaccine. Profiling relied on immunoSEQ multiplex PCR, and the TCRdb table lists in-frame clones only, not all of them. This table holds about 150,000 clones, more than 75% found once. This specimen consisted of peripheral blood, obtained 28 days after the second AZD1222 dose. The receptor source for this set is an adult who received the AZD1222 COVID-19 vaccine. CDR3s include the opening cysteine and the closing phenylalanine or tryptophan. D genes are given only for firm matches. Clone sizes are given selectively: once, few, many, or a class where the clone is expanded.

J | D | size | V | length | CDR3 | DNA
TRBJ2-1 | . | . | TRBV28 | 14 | CASSFQRFNNEQFF | TGTGCCAGCAGTTTTCAGCGGTTCAACAATGAGCAGTTCTTC
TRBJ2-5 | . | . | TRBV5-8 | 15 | CASSRGTDSQETQYF | TGTGCCAGCAGCCGGGGGACAGACTCTCAAGAGACCCAGTACTTC
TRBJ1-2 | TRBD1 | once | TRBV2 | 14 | CASTRGDSGYGYTF | TGTGCCAGCACCAGGGGGGATTCCGGCTATGGCTACACCTTC
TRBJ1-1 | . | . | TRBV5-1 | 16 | CASSLGPRTANTEAFF | TGCGCCAGCAGCTTGGGGCCCAGGACAGCGAACACTGAAGCTTTCTTT
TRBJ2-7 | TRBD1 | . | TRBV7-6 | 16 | CASSAQTGGYLGEQYF | TGTGCCAGCAGCGCACAAACAGGGGGTTATTTGGGTGAGCAGTACTTC
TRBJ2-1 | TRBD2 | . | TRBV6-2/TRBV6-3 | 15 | CASSLRLADYNEQFF | TGTGCCAGCAGTTTGCGGCTAGCGGATTACAATGAGCAGTTCTTC
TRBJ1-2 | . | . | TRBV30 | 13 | CAWSQGEEYGYTF | TGTGCCTGGAGCCAGGGAGAGGAATATGGCTACACCTTC
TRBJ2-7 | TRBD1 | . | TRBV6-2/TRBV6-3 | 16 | CASSYLPGQGFLEQYF | TGTGCCAGCAGTTACCTCCCGGGACAGGGATTTTTGGAGCAGTACTTC
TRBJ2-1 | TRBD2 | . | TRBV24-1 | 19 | CATSDFRGKTSGSLDEQFF | TGTGCCACCAGTGACTTCCGGGGTAAAACTAGCGGGAGTTTGGATGAGCAGTTCTTC
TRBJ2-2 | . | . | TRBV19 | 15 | CASSFGFLNTGELFF | TGTGCCAGTAGTTTCGGATTTTTGAACACCGGGGAGCTGTTTTTT
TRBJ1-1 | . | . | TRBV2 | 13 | CASRGESRGEAFF | TGTGCCAGCAGGGGGGAGTCGAGGGGAGAAGCTTTCTTT
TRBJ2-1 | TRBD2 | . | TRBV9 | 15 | CASSLPGLAPNEQFF | TGTGCCAGCAGCCTTCCGGGACTAGCTCCGAATGAGCAGTTCTTC
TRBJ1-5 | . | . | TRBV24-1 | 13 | CATSDTPGGPQHF | TGTGCCACCAGTGACACGCCCGGCGGGCCCCAGCATTTT
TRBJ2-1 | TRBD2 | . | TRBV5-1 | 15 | CASSLDAGGYNEQFF | TGCGCCAGCAGCTTGGATGCGGGAGGGTACAATGAGCAGTTCTTC
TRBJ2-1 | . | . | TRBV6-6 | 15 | CASSYSNRQYNEQFF | TGTGCCAGCAGTTACTCGAATAGGCAGTACAATGAGCAGTTCTTC
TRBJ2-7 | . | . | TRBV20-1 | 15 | CSASGSGLTSYEQYF | TGCAGTGCTAGTGGTTCGGGACTCACCTCCTACGAGCAGTACTTC
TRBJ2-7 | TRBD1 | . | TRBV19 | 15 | CASRPTGTVSYEQYF | TGTGCCAGTAGGCCTACCGGGACAGTCTCCTACGAGCAGTACTTC
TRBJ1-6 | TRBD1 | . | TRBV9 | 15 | CASSGYGTADSPLHF | TGTGCCAGCAGCGGTTACGGGACAGCCGATTCACCCCTCCACTTT
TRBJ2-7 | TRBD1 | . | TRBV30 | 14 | CAWSVGTGAYEQYF | TGTGCCTGGAGTGTCGGAACAGGGGCCTACGAGCAGTACTTC
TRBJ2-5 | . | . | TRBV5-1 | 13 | CASSSQVQETQYF | TGCGCCAGCAGCTCACAGGTCCAAGAGACCCAGTACTTC
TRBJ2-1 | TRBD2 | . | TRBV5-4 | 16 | CASSLGLAGGPDEQFF | TGTGCCAGCAGCTTGGGACTAGCGGGAGGGCCTGATGAGCAGTTCTTC
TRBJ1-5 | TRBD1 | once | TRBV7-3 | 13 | CASSPQGGQPQHF | TGTGCCAGCAGCCCGCAGGGGGGACAGCCCCAGCATTTT
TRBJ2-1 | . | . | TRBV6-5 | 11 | CASSYGSEQFF | TGTGCCAGCAGTTATGGTAGTGAGCAGTTCTTC
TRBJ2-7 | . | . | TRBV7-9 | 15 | CASSFPGGDSYEQYF | TGTGCCAGCAGCTTCCCCGGGGGCGACTCCTACGAGCAGTACTTC
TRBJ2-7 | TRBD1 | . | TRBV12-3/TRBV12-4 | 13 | CASRRDRDYEQYF | TGTGCCAGCAGGAGGGACAGAGACTACGAGCAGTACTTC
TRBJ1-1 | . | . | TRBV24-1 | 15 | CATSDSKDMNTEAFF | TGTGCCACCAGTGATTCGAAGGACATGAACACTGAAGCTTTCTTT
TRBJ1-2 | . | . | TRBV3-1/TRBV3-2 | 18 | CASSQDPSGASNYYGYTF | TGTGCCAGCAGCCAAGATCCGTCAGGGGCGTCAAACTACTATGGCTACACCTTC
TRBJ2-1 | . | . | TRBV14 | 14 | CASSPQDSYNEQFF | TGTGCCAGCAGCCCTCAGGATTCCTACAATGAGCAGTTCTTC
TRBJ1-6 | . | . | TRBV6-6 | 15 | CASSSGRGINSPLHF | TGTGCCAGCAGTTCGGGCAGGGGCATCAATTCACCCCTCCACTTT
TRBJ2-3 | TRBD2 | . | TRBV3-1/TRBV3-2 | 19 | CASSQEWGTSGLLDDTQYF | TGTGCCAGCAGCCAAGAATGGGGGACTAGCGGGCTACTTGACGATACGCAGTATTTT
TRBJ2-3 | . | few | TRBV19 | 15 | CASAPIRSLTDTQYF | TGTGCCAGTGCCCCGATACGATCCCTCACAGATACGCAGTATTTT
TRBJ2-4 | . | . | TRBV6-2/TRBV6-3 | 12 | CASSYMGGPQYF | TGTGCCAGCAGTTACATGGGTGGACCTCAGTACTTC
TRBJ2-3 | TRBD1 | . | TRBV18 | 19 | CASSRADRGSIPSTDTQYF | TGTGCCAGCTCACGGGCGGACAGGGGAAGCATCCCGAGCACAGATACGCAGTATTTT
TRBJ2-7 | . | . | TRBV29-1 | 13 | CSGGSGRNYEQYF | TGCAGCGGGGGGTCAGGCAGGAACTACGAGCAGTACTTC
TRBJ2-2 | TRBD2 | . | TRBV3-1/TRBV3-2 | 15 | CASSKREGRGGELFF | TGTGCCAGCAGTAAGCGGGAGGGCCGAGGCGGGGAGCTGTTTTTT
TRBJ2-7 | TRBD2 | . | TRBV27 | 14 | CASSLSASGYEQYF | TGTGCCAGCAGTTTATCGGCTAGCGGGTACGAGCAGTACTTC
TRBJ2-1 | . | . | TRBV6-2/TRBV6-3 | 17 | CASSYPKRLGTYNEQFF | TGTGCCAGCAGTTACCCCAAAAGGTTAGGGACATACAATGAGCAGTTCTTC
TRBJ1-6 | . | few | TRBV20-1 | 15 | CSASFPGGYGSPLHF | TGCAGTGCTAGTTTCCCCGGGGGTTATGGTTCACCCCTCCACTTT
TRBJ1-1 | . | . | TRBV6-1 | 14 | CASSENRLGTEAFF | TGTGCCAGCAGTGAAAACAGGCTGGGAACTGAAGCTTTCTTT
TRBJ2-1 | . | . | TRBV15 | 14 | CATSRDTSLNEQFF | TGTGCCACCAGCAGAGATACCAGTCTCAATGAGCAGTTCTTC
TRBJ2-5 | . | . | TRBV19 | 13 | CASSIGGGETQYF | TGTGCCAGTAGTATCGGTGGAGGGGAGACCCAGTACTTC
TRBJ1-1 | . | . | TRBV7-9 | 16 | CASSLGGRGKNTEAFF | TGTGCCAGCAGCTTAGGGGGGAGGGGCAAGAACACTGAAGCTTTCTTT
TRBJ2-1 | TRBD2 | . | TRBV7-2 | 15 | CASSAPSGYHNEQFF | TGTGCCAGCAGTGCTCCTAGCGGGTACCACAATGAGCAGTTCTTC
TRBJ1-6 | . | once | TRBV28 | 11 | CASSRYSPLHF | TGTGCCAGCAGTAGATATTCACCCCTCCACTTT
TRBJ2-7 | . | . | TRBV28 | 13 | CASSRTVFYEQYF | TGTGCCAGCAGCCGGACAGTTTTTTACGAGCAGTACTTC
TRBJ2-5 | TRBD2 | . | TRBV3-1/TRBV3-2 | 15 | CAVKSSGRAGETQYF | TGTGCCGTCAAATCCAGCGGGAGGGCCGGAGAGACCCAGTACTTC
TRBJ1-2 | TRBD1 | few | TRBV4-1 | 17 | CASSPVRGRKGDYGYTF | TGCGCCAGCAGCCCAGTTAGGGGGCGCAAAGGGGACTATGGCTACACCTTC
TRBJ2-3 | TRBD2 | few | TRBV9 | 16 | CASSLGTSGRTDTQYF | TGTGCCAGCAGCCTCGGGACTAGCGGGAGAACAGATACGCAGTATTTT
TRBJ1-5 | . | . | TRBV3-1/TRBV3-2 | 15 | CASSQGSGSNQPQHF | TGTGCCAGCAGCCAAGGTTCAGGGAGCAATCAGCCCCAGCATTTT
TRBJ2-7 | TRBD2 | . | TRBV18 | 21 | CASSPPTLRLGGRALGVEQYF | TGTGCCAGCTCACCACCGACCCTGCGGTTGGGCGGGAGGGCCCTCGGGGTTGAGCAGTACTTC
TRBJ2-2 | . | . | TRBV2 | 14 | CASSENSLTGELFF | TGTGCCAGCAGTGAAAACAGTCTCACCGGGGAGCTGTTTTTT
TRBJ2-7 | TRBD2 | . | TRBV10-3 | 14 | CAISESAGRGEQYF | TGTGCCATCAGTGAGTCGGCCGGGAGGGGCGAGCAGTACTTC
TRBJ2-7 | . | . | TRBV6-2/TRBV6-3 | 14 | CASSSGLRSYEQYF | TGTGCCAGCAGTTCTGGGTTAAGGTCCTACGAGCAGTACTTC
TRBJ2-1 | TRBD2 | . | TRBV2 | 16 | CASSARTSGSHNEQFF | TGTGCCAGCAGTGCCCGGACTAGCGGGAGCCACAATGAGCAGTTCTTC